The 8 T cell receptor beta chains presented below share a single source sample, sequenced in a study of blood T cell repertoires in COVID-19. The data were produced by immunoSEQ multiplex PCR, yet TCRdb's version contains in-frame clones alone and is incomplete. The table records 300,000 or so clones, around four fifths of them present only once. Input material: peripheral blood. Receptors were obtained from a woman in her fifties or sixties with acute or convalescent COVID-19.

This chain links TRBV5-6 with TRBJ2-7; 10 positions agree with TRBD1. The CDR3 sequence is 14 residues long. Germline assignment: CDR1 SGHDT and CDR2 YYEEEE. V lost 0 bases to trimming and J lost 4 bases; unmatched junction nucleotides: 1. The CDR3 coding sequence is TGTGCCAGCAGCTTGGGGACAGGGGGTTACGAGCAGTACGTC. Its translation is CASSLGTGGYEQYV.

The genes are TRBV29-1 and TRBJ1-4; no clear D. Trimming pared 4 bases from V and 6 bases from J, leaving 24 bases between. Germline V gives CDR1 SQVTM, CDR2 ANQGSEA. This CDR3 has 17 residues. Written as DNA, the CDR3 is TGCAGCGTTGCGGGAGGGAGGAGTACTGGCTTTGATGAAAAACTGTTTTTT. As protein: CSVAGGRSTGFDEKLFF.

This clone was seen a single time. This rearrangement joins TRBV10-3 to TRBJ2-1; 11 bases agree with TRBD2. The length of the CDR3 is 14 residues. Germline CDR1 ENHRY, CDR2 SYGVKD. Trimming cost V 5 bases and J 6 bases; bases outside gene matches: 3. In DNA form, the CDR3 reads TGTGCCATCAGTACTAGCGGGAGTACCAATGAGCAGTTCTTC. It encodes CAISTSGSTNEQFF.

This chain connects TRBV19 to TRBJ2-3; D is ambiguous. Trimming removed 3 bases at V and 0 bases at J, with 10 bases between. CDR1 and CDR2 from the germline V gene are LNHDA and SQIVND (reference sequence). The CDR3 length is 15 residues. Here the CDR3 reads CASSINAFSTDTQYF. In nucleotides, the CDR3 is TGTGCCAGTAGTATTAACGCGTTTAGCACAGATACGCAGTATTTT.

This sequence joins TRBV9 and TRBJ2-1; TRBD2 matches 10 bases. This CDR3 contains 18 residues. V was clipped by 3 bases and J by 8 bases; unmatched bases: 17. CDR1 is SGDLS, CDR2 YYNGEE, per germline. DNA for the CDR3: TGTGCCAGCAGCGGCCCCTCGAGGCTAGCGGGAGCTCACGATGAGCAGTTCTTC. Translated, it gives CASSGPSRLAGAHDEQFF.

The chain combines TRBV7-2 with TRBJ1-1; D may be TRBD1 (6 bases). The germline gives CDR1 SGHTA, CDR2 FQGNSA. CDR3 length: 14 amino acids. The germline V and J ends were trimmed by 1 base and 8 bases, with 14 bases remaining between them. CDR3 in DNA: TGTGCCAGCAGCTTAGGGCCGGCCCAGGGGGAAGCTTTCTTT. Encoded protein: CASSLGPAQGEAFF.

The chain couples TRBV19 to TRBJ1-4; D might be TRBD1 (5 bases). In germline, CDR1 is LNHDA, CDR2 SQIVND (reference sequence). CDR3 length: 12 residues. Trimming left V 3 bases short and J 11 bases short, with 10 bases between. The CDR3 region is CASSMGGEKLFF. Written as DNA, the CDR3 is TGTGCCAGTAGTATGGGGGGTGAGAAACTGTTTTTT.

The table lists this clone with a few counts. The V and J genes are TRBV5-4 and TRBJ2-2; the match to TRBD1 covers 10 bases. The CDR3 runs 14 residues. Germline loops: CDR1 SGHNT, CDR2 YYREEE (reference sequence). Losses at the gene ends were 6 bases for V and 3 bases for J; bases not matched to a gene: 2. As DNA, the CDR3 is TGTGCCAGCATGACAGGGGGCGACACCGGGGAGCTGTTTTTT. Residues: CASMTGGDTGELFF. Complete variable domain (other parts from reference TRBV5-4 and TRBJ2-2): ETGVTQSPTHLIKTRGQQVTLRCSSQSGHNTVSWYQQALGQGPQFIFQYYREEENGRGNFPPRFSGLQFPNYSSELNVNALELDDSALYLCASMTGGDTGELFFGEGSRLTVL.